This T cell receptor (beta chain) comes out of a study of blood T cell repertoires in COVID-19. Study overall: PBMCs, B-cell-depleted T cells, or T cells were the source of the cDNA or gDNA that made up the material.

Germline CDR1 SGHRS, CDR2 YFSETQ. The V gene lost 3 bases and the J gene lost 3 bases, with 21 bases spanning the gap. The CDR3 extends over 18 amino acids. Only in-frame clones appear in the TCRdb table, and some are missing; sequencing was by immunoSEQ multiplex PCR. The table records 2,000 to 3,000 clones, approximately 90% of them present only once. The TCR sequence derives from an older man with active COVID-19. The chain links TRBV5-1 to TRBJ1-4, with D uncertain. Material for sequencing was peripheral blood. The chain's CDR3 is CASSSPLGSPGANEKLFF. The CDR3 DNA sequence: TGCGCCAGCAGCTCCCCCCTTGGAAGCCCGGGAGCTAATGAAAAACTGTTTTTT.